This T cell receptor beta chain was documented in a study of T-cell memory formation after mild COVID-19 (dated by TCRdb to the early 2020s). About the study as a whole: Most TCR sequence clusters were specific to one of the two donors. Longitudinal TCRalpha and TCRbeta repertoire sequencing tracked T-cell clones expanding and contracting after mild COVID-19 in a couple of donors. The cohort comprised two young, previously healthy adult volunteers, one female and one male. Summary of the overall study and its limitations: The detection of some responding clones in pre-infection memory suggests that pre-existing cross-reactive memory T cells joined the SARS-CoV-2 response. Only a couple of mild cases were covered in the study, and larger cohorts including severe cases with pre-infection samples were considered necessary. Contracting CD4+ clones appeared mostly in the CM and EM memory subsets, whereas CD8+ clones were enriched in EMRA. Balanced CD4/CD8 phenotypes were observed for clones contracting from day 15 to 85, whereas a bias towards CD4+ was observed for a second wave of clones expanding from day 15 to 37. SARS-CoV-2 specificity was not confirmed for the second-wave clones peaking on day 37.

Ficoll-Paque density gradient centrifugation was used to isolate PBMCs. This clonotype has only a few counts. Its target antigen remains unknown. There are no base qualities to consult, and no much larger clone falls within one base. The sample was run on an Illumina NovaSeq 6000. cDNA libraries for TCRalpha and TCRbeta were prepared by 5'RACE using constant-segment primers, with sample barcodes and unique molecular identifiers added. RNA was extracted from every sample with Trizol reagent. Library amplification was performed in two PCR steps, and a second sample barcode and Illumina TruSeq adapters were introduced in the second step. The libraries were sequenced on an Illumina NovaSeq using 2 x 150 bp paired-end reads. The authors processed their data as follows. Reads were demultiplexed and collapsed into UMI-guided consensus sequences with migec v1.2.7. Using mixcr v2.1.11, UMI consensuses were aligned to TRA and TRB V and J templates and then assembled into clonotypes. A clonotype was counted as expanded or contracted only when both edgeR and NoisET called the clonotype significant, with the noise models trained on biological replicates. For edgeR calls, a false discovery rate-adjusted p below 0.01 and a log2 fold-change threshold of 1 were applied. PCA with hierarchical clustering of max-normalized trajectories of the 1000 most abundant clonotypes was used as exploratory dynamics analysis. Separately sequenced CD4+ and CD8+ repertoires were used to assign a CD4 or CD8 phenotype to each responding clone. TCRdb cleaned the public reads at Q25 with fastp, built clones with MiXCR and kept in-frame beta chains. Records with the same CDR3 protein are collapsed into one entry carrying the most frequent genes and DNA. The V and J calls and clone size are TCRdb's, not the authors'. A total of 150,000 to 200,000 distinct CDR3 sequences appear in this sample, roughly a third of them only once. In total, the top ten clones hold 12% of the sample.

This TCR was sampled from an adult woman who had mild COVID-19 (a few samples of this study predate the infection). The sample titles of this study are shuffled in the database, so cell type and time point are left out; the donor was told from shared clones. The specimen was PBMCs or a T cell subset sorted from them (not recorded which).

CDR3 loop: CATSDLLVGAEQFF. The nucleotides read TGTGCCACCAGTGATTTGCTGGTTGGAGCTGAGCAGTTCTTC. Here the chain combines TRBV24-1 and TRBJ2-1; no D gene is confidently identified. The CDR3 has 14 amino acids, counting the end cysteine and phenylalanine. Only the CDR3 portion is preserved as DNA: 42 bases, with reading frame beginning at the first base. V was cut back by 0 bases and J by 9 bases, leaving a gap of 11 bases between them. Taken from the germline V gene, the CDR1 and CDR2 loops are KGHDR and SFDVKD.